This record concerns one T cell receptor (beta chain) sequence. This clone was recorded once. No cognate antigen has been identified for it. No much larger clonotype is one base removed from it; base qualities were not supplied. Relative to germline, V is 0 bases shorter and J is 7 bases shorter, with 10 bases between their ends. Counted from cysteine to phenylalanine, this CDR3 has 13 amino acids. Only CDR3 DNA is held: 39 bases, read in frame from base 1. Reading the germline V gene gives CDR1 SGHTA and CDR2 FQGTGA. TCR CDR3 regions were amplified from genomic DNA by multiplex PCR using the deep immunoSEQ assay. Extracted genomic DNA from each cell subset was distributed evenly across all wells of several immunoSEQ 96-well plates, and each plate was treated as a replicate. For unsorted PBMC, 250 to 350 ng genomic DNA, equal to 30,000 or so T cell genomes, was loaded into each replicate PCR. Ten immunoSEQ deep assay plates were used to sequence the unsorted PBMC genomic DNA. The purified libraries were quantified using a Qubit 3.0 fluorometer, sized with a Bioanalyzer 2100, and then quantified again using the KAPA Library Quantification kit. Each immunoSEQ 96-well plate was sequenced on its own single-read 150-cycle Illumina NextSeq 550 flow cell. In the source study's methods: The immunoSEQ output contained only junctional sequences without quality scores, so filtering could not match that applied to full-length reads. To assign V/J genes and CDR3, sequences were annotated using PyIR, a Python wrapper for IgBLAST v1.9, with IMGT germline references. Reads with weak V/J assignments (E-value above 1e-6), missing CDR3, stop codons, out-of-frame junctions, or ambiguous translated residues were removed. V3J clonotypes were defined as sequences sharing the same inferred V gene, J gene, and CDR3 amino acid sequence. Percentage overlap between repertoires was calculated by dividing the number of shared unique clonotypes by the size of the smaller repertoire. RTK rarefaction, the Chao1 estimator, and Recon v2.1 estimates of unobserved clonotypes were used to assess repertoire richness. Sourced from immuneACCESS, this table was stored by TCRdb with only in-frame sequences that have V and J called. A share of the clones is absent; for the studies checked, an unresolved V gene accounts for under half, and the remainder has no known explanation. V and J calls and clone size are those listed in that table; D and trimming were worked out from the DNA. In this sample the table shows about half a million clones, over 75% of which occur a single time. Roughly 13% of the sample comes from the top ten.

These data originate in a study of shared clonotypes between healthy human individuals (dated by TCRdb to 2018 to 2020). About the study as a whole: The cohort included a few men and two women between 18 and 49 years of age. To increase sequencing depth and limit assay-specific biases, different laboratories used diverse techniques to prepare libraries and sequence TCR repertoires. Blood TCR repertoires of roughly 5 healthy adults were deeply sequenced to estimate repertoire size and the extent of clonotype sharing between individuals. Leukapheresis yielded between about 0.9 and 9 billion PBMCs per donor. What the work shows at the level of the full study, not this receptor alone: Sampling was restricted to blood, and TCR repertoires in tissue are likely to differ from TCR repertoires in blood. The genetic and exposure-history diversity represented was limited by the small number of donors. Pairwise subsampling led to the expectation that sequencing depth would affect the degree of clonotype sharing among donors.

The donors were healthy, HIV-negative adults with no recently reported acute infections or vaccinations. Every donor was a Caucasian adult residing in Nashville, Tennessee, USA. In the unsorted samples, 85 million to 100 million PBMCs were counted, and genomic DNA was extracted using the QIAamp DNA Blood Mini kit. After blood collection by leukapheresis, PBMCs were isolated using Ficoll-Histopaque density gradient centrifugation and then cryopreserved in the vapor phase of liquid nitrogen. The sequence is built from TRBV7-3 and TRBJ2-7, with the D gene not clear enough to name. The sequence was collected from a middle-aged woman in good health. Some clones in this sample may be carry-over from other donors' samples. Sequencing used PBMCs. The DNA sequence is TGTGCCAGCAGCTTAACTGCCGGTAATGAGCAGTACTTC. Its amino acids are CASSLTAGNEQYF.